The 20 T cell receptor beta chains reported below all come from one sample, sequenced in a study of T cell responses to AZD1222 COVID-19 vaccine. Generated by immunoSEQ multiplex PCR, the TCRdb table keeps only in-frame clones and is missing some. In the table there are more than 60,000 clones, 85% to 90% of which are singletons. The material was peripheral blood, obtained on day 0 of AZD1222 vaccination. The receptors were gathered from an adult in good health.

V is TRBV6-5 and J is TRBJ2-2, with 9 positions matching TRBD1. CDR3 length equals 14 residues. Trimming cost V 7 bases and J 6 bases; bases outside gene matches: 6. Per the germline V gene, CDR1 is MNHEY and CDR2 is SVGAGI. This chain's CDR3 is CASNLQGAAGELFF. The CDR3 bases are TGTGCCAGCAATCTACAGGGGGCCGCCGGGGAGCTGTTTTTT.

The rearrangement joins TRBV27 to TRBJ1-1; D gene uncertain. Trimming took 4 bases from V and 5 from J, leaving 11 bases between them. Per the germline V gene, CDR1 is MNHEY and CDR2 is SMNVEV (reference sequence). This CDR3 contains 13 residues. The CDR3 DNA follows: TGTGCCAGCAGTTCGGCAGGTTGGACTGAAGCTTTCTTT. Translated: CASSSAGWTEAFF.

The rearrangement uses TRBV21-1 and TRBJ1-5; TRBD1 is the table's D call and was not checked against the DNA. TRBV21-1 counts as a pseudogene. This CDR3 region has 12 residues. This chain's CDR3 is CASRTGHQPQHF. The DNA for the CDR3 is TGTGCCAGCAGGACAGGGCATCAGCCCCAGCATTTT.

This clone counts as medium-sized. CDR3 DNA: TGTGCTAGTGCCCCGTTGGGGAGGGATCGGACTGAAGCTTTCTTT. Translated: CASAPLGRDRTEAFF. This sequence joins TRBV12-5 and TRBJ1-1, with D unresolved. Germline CDR1 and CDR2: LGHNT and FRNRAP. Trimming removed 7 bases from V and 5 bases from J, with 20 bases in between. The CDR3 has 15 amino acids.

V is TRBV3-1 (or the pseudogene TRBV3-2) and J is TRBJ1-3; 9 bases align to TRBD1. The CDR3 runs 19 residues. Germline loops: CDR1 LGHDT, CDR2 YNNKEL (reference sequence). V dropped 1 base and J dropped 3; count of bases not matched to a gene: 13. CDR3 bases: TGTGCCAGCAGCCAAGGTGGACAGGGGACCTCCGTCCGTGGAAACACCATATATTTT. Amino acids: CASSQGGQGTSVRGNTIYF.

CDR3: CASGSTQGLSNQPQHF. CDR3 bases: TGTGCCAGCGGTTCCACACAGGGGCTTAGCAATCAGCCCCAGCATTTT. The V and J genes are TRBV6-5 and TRBJ1-5; 7 bases are a match to TRBD1. The V segment lost 8 bases and the J segment 0 bases; nucleotides outside the gene matches: 10. CDR1 is MNHEY, CDR2 SVGAGI, per germline. The CDR3 length is 16 residues.

V is TRBV21-1 and J is TRBJ2-1; TRBD2, the D gene given by the table, was not confirmed from the DNA. TRBV21-1 is a recognized pseudogene. The CDR3 is 15 residues long. In DNA form, the CDR3 reads TGTGCCAGCAGCTGGCCTAGCGAGGCATACAATGAGCAGTTCTTC. It yields the protein CASSWPSEAYNEQFF.

The genes are TRBV11-2 and TRBJ1-3; D is unclear. Germline CDR1 and CDR2: SGHAT and FQNNGV. The CDR3 length is 18 residues. Trimming removed 0 bases from V and 1 base from J, with 16 bases in between. The CDR3 sequence is CASSLDGRQALSGNTIYF. The CDR3 DNA sequence: TGTGCCAGCAGCTTAGATGGTCGTCAGGCTTTATCTGGAAACACCATATATTTT.

J is TRBJ2-1 and V is TRBV7-2; TRBD2 matches at 9 bases. Germline V gene sequence: CDR1 SGHTA, CDR2 FQGNSA. This CDR3 has 17 amino acids. Trimming at V came to 5 bases and at J to 5 bases, leaving 13 bases not matched to a gene. The CDR3 sequence is CASSQAASGVDNNEQFF. The CDR3 nucleotides read TGTGCCAGCAGCCAGGCGGCTAGCGGGGTTGATAACAATGAGCAGTTCTTC.

The rearrangement links TRBV24-1 to TRBJ2-5, with unresolved D. CDR1 is KGHDR, CDR2 SFDVKD, per germline. This CDR3 has 15 amino acids. Trimming took 4 bases from V and 0 from J, leaving 11 bases between them. CDR3: CATSDPAAHQETQYF. The CDR3 region has the DNA TGTGCCACCAGTGACCCCGCGGCCCACCAAGAGACCCAGTACTTC.

The rearrangement uses TRBV5-1 and TRBJ2-1; 13 nucleotides line up with TRBD2. Germline V lookup: CDR1 SGHRS, CDR2 YFSETQ. V was clipped by 4 bases and J by 6 bases; unmatched bases: 4. This CDR3 comprises 15 residues. CDR3 protein: CASSELAGGLNEQFF. The CDR3 DNA sequence: TGCGCCAGCAGCGAACTAGCGGGGGGGCTCAATGAGCAGTTCTTC.

The chain uses TRBV24-1 and TRBJ1-5; D possibly corresponds to TRBD1 (5 bases). Germline V CDR1 and CDR2: KGHDR, SFDVKD. Trimming left V 5 bases short and J 3 bases short, with 10 bases between. The CDR3 has 14 amino acids. The CDR3 nucleotides are TGTGCCACCAGTGTTGACGGGACCAATCAGCCCCAGCATTTT. Its protein product is CATSVDGTNQPQHF.

The chain recombines TRBV29-1 with TRBJ2-6, with unresolved D. The CDR3 covers 15 residues. The germline V and J ends were trimmed by 3 bases and 2 bases, with 11 bases remaining between them. Germline CDR1 SQVTM, CDR2 ANQGSEA. CDR3 sequence: CSVEIGAAGANVLTF. The CDR3 DNA is TGCAGCGTTGAGATCGGAGCAGCTGGGGCCAACGTCCTGACTTTC.

The chain combines TRBV6-6 with TRBJ2-3; D might be TRBD2 (5 bases). CDR3 size: 14 residues. Trimming left V 3 bases short and J 4 bases short, with 11 bases between. From germline, CDR1 is MNHNY and CDR2 SVGAGI (reference sequence). CDR3 sequence reads: CASSYEAGSDTQYF. DNA of the CDR3: TGTGCCAGCAGTTATGAGGCGGGCTCAGATACGCAGTATTTT.

The CDR3 region is CAISESPKYEQYF. Here the CDR3 DNA reads TGTGCCATCAGTGAGTCGCCCAAGTACGAGCAGTACTTC. J is TRBJ2-7 and V is TRBV10-3; D not resolved. V gave up 0 bases and J gave up 4 bases, with 7 bases separating them. CDR1 and CDR2 (germline): ENHRY, SYGVKD. This CDR3 region has 13 residues.

This rearrangement joins TRBV18 to TRBJ1-3, with TRBD1 identical over 8 bases. Germline V gene sequence: CDR1 KGHSH, CDR2 LQKENI. The CDR3 has 16 residues. With 0 bases clipped from V and 3 bases from J, the junction kept 4 bases outside the gene matches. The CDR3 DNA reads as TGTGCCAGCTCACCACCATGGGGACAGGATGGAAACACCATATATTTT. Its protein product is CASSPPWGQDGNTIYF.

This chain connects TRBV7-9 to TRBJ1-2; a weak D match, TRBD1 (6 bases). Germline V CDR1 and CDR2: SEHNR, FQNEAQ (reference sequence). V was pared by 5 bases and J by 5 bases, with 15 bases between. The CDR3 has 14 residues. In DNA form, the CDR3 reads TGTGCCAGCAGCATATCCAGGGGTCATTATGGCTACACCTTC. This codes for CASSISRGHYGYTF.

A few counts support this clone. The rearrangement links TRBV15 to TRBJ1-5, with D unresolved. Trimming stripped 3 bases from V and 1 base from J, with 16 bases between. The length of the CDR3 is 17 residues. The germline V gene encodes CDR1 LNHNV and CDR2 YYDKDF (reference sequence). CDR3 residues: CATSRARMLGSNQPQHF. The CDR3 DNA is TGTGCCACCAGCAGGGCCCGGATGCTTGGGAGCAATCAGCCCCAGCATTTT.

J is TRBJ2-3 and V is TRBV25-1, with D tentatively TRBD1 (5 bases). The CDR3 is made up of 12 amino acids. V was cut by 4 bases and J by 7 bases, with 9 bases left in between. CDR1 is MGHDK, CDR2 SYGVNS, per germline. CDR3 amino acids: CASSGTPYTQYF. CDR3 in DNA: TGTGCCAGCAGTGGGACACCTTATACGCAGTATTTT.

The rearrangement uses TRBV29-1 and TRBJ1-2; perhaps TRBD1 as D (5 bases). Trimming took 3 bases from V and 4 from J, leaving 27 bases between them. The germline V gene encodes CDR1 SQVTM and CDR2 ANQGSEA. This CDR3 spans 18 amino acids. The DNA of the CDR3 is TGCAGCGTTGATCTTCCCGCCGCGACGGGGAACGGGGGCTATGGCTACACCTTC. Its protein product is CSVDLPAATGNGGYGYTF.